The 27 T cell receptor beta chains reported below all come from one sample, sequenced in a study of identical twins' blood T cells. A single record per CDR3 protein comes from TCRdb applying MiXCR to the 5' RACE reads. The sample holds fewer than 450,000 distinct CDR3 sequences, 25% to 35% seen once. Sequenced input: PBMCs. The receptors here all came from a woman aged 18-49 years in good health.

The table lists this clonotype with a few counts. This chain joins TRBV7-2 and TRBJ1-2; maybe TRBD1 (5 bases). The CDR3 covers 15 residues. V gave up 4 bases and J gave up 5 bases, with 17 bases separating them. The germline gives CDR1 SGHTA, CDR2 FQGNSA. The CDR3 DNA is TGTGCCAGCAGCTATGGACAATTCTGGGGTTATGGCTACACCTTC. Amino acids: CASSYGQFWGYGYTF.

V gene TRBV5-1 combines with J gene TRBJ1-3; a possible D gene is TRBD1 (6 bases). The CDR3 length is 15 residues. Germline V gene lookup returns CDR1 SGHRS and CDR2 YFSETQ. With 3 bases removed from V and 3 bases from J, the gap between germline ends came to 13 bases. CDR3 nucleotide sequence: TGCGCCAGCAGCTCGAGGGGGGACTTTGGAAACACCATATATTTT. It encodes CASSSRGDFGNTIYF.

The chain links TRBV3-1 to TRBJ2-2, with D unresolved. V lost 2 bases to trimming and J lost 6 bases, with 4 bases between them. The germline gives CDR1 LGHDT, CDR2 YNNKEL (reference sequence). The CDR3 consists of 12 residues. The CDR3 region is CASSQRSGELFF. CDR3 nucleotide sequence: TGTGCCAGCAGCCAAAGATCCGGGGAGCTGTTTTTT.

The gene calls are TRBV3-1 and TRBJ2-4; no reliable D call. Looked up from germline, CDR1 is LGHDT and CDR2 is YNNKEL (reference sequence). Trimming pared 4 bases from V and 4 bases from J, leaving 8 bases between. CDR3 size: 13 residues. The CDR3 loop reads CASSPRLKNIQYF. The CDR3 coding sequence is TGTGCCAGCAGCCCTCGGTTGAAAAACATTCAGTACTTC.

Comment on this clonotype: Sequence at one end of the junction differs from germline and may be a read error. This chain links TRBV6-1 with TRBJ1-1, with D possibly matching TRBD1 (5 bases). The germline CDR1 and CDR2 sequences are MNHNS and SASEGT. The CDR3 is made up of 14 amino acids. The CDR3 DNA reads TGTGCCAGCAGTCTGACAGAAATGAACACTGGAGCTTTCTTT. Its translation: CASSLTEMNTGAFF.

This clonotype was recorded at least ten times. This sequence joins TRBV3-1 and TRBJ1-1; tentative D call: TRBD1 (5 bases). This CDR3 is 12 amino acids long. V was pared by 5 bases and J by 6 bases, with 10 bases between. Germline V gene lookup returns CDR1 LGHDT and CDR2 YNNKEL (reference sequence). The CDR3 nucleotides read TGTGCCAGCAGCTATATGACAGCTGAAGCTTTCTTT. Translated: CASSYMTAEAFF.

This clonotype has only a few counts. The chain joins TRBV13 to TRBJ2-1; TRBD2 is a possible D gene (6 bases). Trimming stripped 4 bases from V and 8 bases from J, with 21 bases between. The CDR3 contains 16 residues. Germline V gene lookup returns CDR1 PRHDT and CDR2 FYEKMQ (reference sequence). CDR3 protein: CASSSRRGNEVYEQFF. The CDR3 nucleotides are TGTGCCAGCAGCTCTCGTCGGGGGAATGAAGTCTATGAGCAGTTCTTC.

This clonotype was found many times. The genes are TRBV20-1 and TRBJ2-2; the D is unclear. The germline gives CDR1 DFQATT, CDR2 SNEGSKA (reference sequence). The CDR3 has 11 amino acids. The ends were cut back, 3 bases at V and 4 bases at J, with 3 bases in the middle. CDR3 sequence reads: CSARSTGELFF. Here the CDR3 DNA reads TGCAGTGCTAGGAGCACCGGGGAGCTGTTTTTT.

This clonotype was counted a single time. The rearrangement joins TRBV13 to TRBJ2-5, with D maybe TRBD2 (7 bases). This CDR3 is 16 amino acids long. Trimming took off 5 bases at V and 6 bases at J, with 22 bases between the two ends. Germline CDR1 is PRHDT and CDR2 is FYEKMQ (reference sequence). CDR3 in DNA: TGTGCCAGCAGCAACAGGGAGACTAGCCAAGGGAAGACCCAGTACTTC. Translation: CASSNRETSQGKTQYF. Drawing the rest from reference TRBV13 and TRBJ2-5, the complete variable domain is AAGVIQSPRHLIKEKRETATLKCYPIPRHDTVYWYQQGPGQDPQFLISFYEKMQSDKGSIPDRFSAQQFSDYHSELNMSSLELGDSALYFCASSNRETSQGKTQYFGPGTRLLVL.

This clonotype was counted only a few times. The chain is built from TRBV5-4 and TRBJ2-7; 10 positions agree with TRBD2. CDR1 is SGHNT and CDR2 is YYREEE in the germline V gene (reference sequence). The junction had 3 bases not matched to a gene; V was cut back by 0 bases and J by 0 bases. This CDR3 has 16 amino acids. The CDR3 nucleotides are TGTGCCAGCAGCTTGGAATGGACTAGCGGCTCCTACGAGCAGTACTTC. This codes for CASSLEWTSGSYEQYF.

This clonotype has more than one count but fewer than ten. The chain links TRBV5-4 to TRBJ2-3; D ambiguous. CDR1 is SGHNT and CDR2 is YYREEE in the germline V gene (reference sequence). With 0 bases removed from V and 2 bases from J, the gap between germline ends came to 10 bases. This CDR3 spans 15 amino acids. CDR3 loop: CASSLGSRFTDTQYF. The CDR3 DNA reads TGTGCCAGCAGCTTGGGTTCGCGTTTCACAGATACGCAGTATTTT.

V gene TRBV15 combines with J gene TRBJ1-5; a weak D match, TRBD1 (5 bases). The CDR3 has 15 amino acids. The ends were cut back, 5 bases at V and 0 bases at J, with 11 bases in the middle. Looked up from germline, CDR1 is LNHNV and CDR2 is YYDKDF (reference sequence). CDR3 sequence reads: CATSGTLYSNQPQHF. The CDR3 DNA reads TGTGCCACCAGCGGGACCTTATATAGCAATCAGCCCCAGCATTTT.

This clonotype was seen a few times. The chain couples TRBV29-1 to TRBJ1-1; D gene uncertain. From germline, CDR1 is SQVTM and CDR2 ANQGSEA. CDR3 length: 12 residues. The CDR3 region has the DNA TGCAGGGCAGGCTCCACGAACACTGAAGCTTTCTTT. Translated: CRAGSTNTEAFF. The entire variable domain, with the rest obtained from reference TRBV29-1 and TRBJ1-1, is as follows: SAVISQKPSRDICQRGTSLTIQCQVDSQVTMMFWYRQQPGQSLTLIATANQGSEATYESGFVIDKFPISRPNLTFSTLTVSNMSPEDSSIYLCRAGSTNTEAFFGQGTRLTVV.

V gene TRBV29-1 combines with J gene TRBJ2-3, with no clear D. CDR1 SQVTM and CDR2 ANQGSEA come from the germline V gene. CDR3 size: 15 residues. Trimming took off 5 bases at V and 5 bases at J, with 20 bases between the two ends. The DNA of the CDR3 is TGCAGCGTTCTATGGGCCAGGCGAAGACAAGATACGCAGTATTTT. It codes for CSVLWARRRQDTQYF.

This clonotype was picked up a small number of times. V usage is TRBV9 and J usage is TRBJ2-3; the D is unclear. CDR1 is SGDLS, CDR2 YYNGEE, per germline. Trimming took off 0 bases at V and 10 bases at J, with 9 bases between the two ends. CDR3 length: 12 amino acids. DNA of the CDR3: TGTGCCAGCAGCGTAGGTGATCAGGCGCAGTATTTT. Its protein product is CASSVGDQAQYF.

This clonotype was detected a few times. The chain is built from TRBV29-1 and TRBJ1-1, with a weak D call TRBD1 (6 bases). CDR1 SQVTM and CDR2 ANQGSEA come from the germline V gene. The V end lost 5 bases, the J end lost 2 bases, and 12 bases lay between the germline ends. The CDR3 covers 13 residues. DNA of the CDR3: TGCAGCGTTATGACAGGCCGAAACACTGAAGCTTTCTTT. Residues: CSVMTGRNTEAFF.

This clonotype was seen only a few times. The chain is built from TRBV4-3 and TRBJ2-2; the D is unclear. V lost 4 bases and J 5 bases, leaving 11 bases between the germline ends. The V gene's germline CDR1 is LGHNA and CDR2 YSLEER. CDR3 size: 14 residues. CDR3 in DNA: TGCGCCAGCAGCCCCCTGGTGTCTACCGGGGAGCTGTTTTTT. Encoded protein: CASSPLVSTGELFF.

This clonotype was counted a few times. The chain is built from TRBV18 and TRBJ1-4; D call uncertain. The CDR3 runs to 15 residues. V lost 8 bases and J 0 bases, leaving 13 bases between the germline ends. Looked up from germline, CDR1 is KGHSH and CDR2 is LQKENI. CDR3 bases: TGTGCCAGCGCATTCCGGGATTCAACTAATGAAAAACTGTTTTTT. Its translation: CASAFRDSTNEKLFF.

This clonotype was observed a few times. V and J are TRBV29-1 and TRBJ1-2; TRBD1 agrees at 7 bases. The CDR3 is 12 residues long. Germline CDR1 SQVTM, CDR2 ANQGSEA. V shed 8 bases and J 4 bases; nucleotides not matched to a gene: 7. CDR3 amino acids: CSTSGTAYGYTF. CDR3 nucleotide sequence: TGCAGCACATCCGGGACAGCCTATGGCTACACCTTC.

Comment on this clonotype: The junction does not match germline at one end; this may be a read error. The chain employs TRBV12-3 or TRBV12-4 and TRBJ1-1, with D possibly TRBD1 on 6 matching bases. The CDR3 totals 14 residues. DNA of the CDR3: TGTTCCAGCATTCAGGGGCCCCGGAACACTGAAGCTTTCTTT. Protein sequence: CSSIQGPRNTEAFF.

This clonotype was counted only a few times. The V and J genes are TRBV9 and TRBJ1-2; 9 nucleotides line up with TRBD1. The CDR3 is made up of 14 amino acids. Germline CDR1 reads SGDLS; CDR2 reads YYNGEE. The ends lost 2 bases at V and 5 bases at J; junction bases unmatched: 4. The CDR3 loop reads CASSVGQGEYGYTF. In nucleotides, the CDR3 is TGTGCCAGCAGCGTGGGACAGGGAGAATATGGCTACACCTTC. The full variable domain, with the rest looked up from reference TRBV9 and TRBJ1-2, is DSGVTQTPKHLITATGQRVTLRCSPRSGDLSVYWYQQSLDQGLQFLIQYYNGEERAKGNILERFSAQQFPDLHSELNLSSLELGDSALYFCASSVGQGEYGYTFGSGTRLTVV.

In nucleotides, the CDR3 is TGTGCCAGCAGTCCTACAGGGGGTTATCAGCCCCAGCATTTT. Its protein is CASSPTGGYQPQHF. This chain links TRBV2 with TRBJ1-5; 8 positions agree with TRBD1. The CDR3 loop spans 14 amino acids. Germline values: CDR1 SNHLY, CDR2 FYNNEI. The J segment lost 5 bases and the V segment lost 5 bases, leaving 5 bases of the junction unmatched.

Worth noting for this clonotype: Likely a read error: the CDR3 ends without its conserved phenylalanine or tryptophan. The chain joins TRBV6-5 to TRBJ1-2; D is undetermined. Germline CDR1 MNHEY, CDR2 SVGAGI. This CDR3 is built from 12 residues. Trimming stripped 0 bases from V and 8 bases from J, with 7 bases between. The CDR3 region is CASSYSAYGYTL. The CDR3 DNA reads TGTGCCAGCAGTTACTCGGCGTACGGCTACACCCTC.

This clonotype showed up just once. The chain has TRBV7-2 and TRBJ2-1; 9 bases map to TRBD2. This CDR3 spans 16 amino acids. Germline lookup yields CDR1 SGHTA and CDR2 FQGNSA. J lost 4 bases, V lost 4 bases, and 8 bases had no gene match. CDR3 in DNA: TGTGCCAGCAGCTCCTGGCTAGCGGGGACTTACAATGAGCAGTTCTTC. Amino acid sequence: CASSSWLAGTYNEQFF.

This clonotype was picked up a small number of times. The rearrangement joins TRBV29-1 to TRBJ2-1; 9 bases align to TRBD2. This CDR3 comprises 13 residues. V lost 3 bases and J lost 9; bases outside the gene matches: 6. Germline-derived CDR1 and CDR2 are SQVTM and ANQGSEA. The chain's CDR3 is CSVEALAGGEQFF. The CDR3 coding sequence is TGCAGCGTTGAGGCACTAGCGGGTGGTGAGCAGTTCTTC.

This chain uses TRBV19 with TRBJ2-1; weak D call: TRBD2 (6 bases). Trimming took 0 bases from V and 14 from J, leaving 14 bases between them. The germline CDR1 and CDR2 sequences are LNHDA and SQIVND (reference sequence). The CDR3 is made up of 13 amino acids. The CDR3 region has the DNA TGTGCCAGTAGTATAGATCCCACTAGCATTAAGTTCTTC. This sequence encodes CASSIDPTSIKFF.

This chain's CDR3 is CASSLTPRGNEQFF. The CDR3 region has the DNA TGTGCCAGCAGCTTAACCCCCCGAGGGAATGAGCAGTTCTTC. V gene TRBV7-8 combines with J gene TRBJ2-1, with a weak D call TRBD2 (5 bases). The CDR3 sequence is 14 residues long. CDR1 is SGHVS and CDR2 is FQNEAQ in the germline V gene. V lost 2 bases and J 7 bases, leaving 12 bases between the germline ends.